The rows below give T cell receptor beta chains drawn from one sample of a study of blood T cell repertoires in COVID-19. The protocol was immunoSEQ multiplex PCR, while the TCRdb copy is restricted to in-frame clones and leaves out a portion. This table holds 150,000 to 200,000 clones, around 90% found once. Sequencing was done on a sample of peripheral blood. The receptors were sampled from a human donor in a cohort sampled during active COVID-19. Both conserved end residues are part of each CDR3. The D gene is left open where the match is weak. Where a row states a size, it is once, few, many or the class of an expanded clone; other rows omit it.

abundance,d_gene,j_gene,v_gene,CDR3aa,CDR3nt
NA,NA,TRBJ2-1,TRBV28,CASTARGQYNEQFF,TGTGCCAGCACCGCCCGAGGGCAGTACAATGAGCAGTTCTTC
NA,TRBD1,TRBJ1-1,TRBV7-3,CASSLNRGNTEAFF,TGTGCCAGCAGCTTAAACAGGGGGAACACTGAAGCTTTCTTT
NA,NA,TRBJ2-7,TRBV20-1,CSARAEYEQYF,TGCAGTGCTAGGGCCGAATACGAGCAGTACTTC
few,NA,TRBJ2-7,TRBV28,CASSSESGAYEQYF,TGTGCCAGCAGTTCCGAGTCGGGGGCCTACGAGCAGTACTTC
NA,TRBD2,TRBJ2-5,TRBV4-2,CASSQDTGGRKTQYF,TGTGCCAGCAGCCAAGACACGGGGGGTAGAAAGACCCAGTACTTC
NA,TRBD1,TRBJ2-7,TRBV19,CASSAGTGPYEQYF,TGTGCCAGTAGTGCCGGGACAGGCCCCTACGAGCAGTACTTC
NA,NA,TRBJ2-7,TRBV29-1,CSVEMRASYEQYF,TGCAGCGTTGAAATGCGGGCATCCTACGAGCAGTACTTC
NA,TRBD2,TRBJ2-7,TRBV7-9,CASSLGTSGSSYEQYF,TGTGCCAGCAGCTTAGGTACTAGCGGGAGCTCCTACGAGCAGTACTTC
few,NA,TRBJ1-5,TRBV19,CASSIKGKVQPQHF,TGTGCCAGTAGTATCAAGGGGAAAGTACAGCCCCAGCATTTT
NA,NA,TRBJ2-3,TRBV6-6,CASVAVSTDTQYF,TGTGCCAGTGTAGCAGTTAGCACAGATACGCAGTATTTT
NA,TRBD1,TRBJ1-1,TRBV18,CASFSGQGSNTGAFF,TGTGCCAGCTTCTCAGGACAGGGGTCGAACACTGGAGCTTTCTTT
NA,TRBD1,TRBJ1-5,TRBV19,CASSTTGGAQPQHF,TGTGCCAGTAGTACGACAGGGGGAGCTCAGCCCCAGCATTTT
NA,NA,TRBJ2-2,TRBV19,CASRRATNTGELFF,TGTGCCAGTAGACGAGCAACGAACACCGGGGAGCTGTTTTTT
NA,TRBD1,TRBJ1-1,TRBV6-4,CASTEEGAPVNTEAFF,TGTGCCAGCACCGAGGAGGGGGCGCCGGTGAACACTGAAGCTTTCTTT
NA,NA,TRBJ2-3,TRBV7-9,CASSPLGGSQGTDTQYF,TGTGCCAGCAGCCCCCTTGGGGGGTCCCAGGGTACAGATACGCAGTATTTT
NA,NA,TRBJ1-6,TRBV9,CASSPAGAYNSPLHF,TGTGCCAGCAGCCCAGCGGGCGCTTATAATTCACCCCTCCACTTT
NA,NA,TRBJ1-1,TRBV4-1,CASSPGQLNTEAFF,TGCGCCAGCAGCCCCGGACAGCTGAACACTGAAGCTTTCTTT
NA,TRBD1,TRBJ1-5,TRBV5-1,CASSSGQGSNQPQHF,TGCGCCAGCAGCTCTGGACAGGGGAGCAATCAGCCCCAGCATTTT
NA,NA,TRBJ1-4,TRBV3-1/TRBV3-2,CASSHYIRRSYEKLFF,TGTGCCAGCAGCCACTACATACGTCGGAGTTATGAAAAACTGTTTTTT
NA,TRBD1,TRBJ1-2,TRBV27,CASRATGGIGYTF,TGTGCCAGCAGGGCCACAGGGGGCATTGGCTACACCTTC
NA,NA,TRBJ2-7,TRBV7-8,CASSLTTGTPSYEQYF,TGTGCCAGCAGCTTAACAACAGGGACGCCCTCCTACGAGCAGTACTTC
many,NA,TRBJ2-1,TRBV9,CASSVADNEQFF,TGTGCCAGCAGCGTAGCTGACAATGAGCAGTTCTTC
NA,NA,TRBJ2-7,TRBV7-9,CASSLGPGSTYEQYF,TGTGCCAGCAGCTTAGGTCCAGGTTCGACCTACGAGCAGTACTTC
NA,NA,TRBJ2-7,TRBV6-4,CASSVTGTQQYF,TGTGCCAGCAGTGTCACCGGGACTCAGCAGTACTTC
NA,TRBD1,TRBJ1-1,TRBV5-5,CASSSRTGDDTEAFF,TGTGCCAGCAGCTCCCGGACAGGGGACGACACTGAAGCTTTCTTT
NA,NA,TRBJ2-7,TRBV6-2/TRBV6-3,CASSYGGLTYEQYF,TGTGCCAGCAGTTACGGGGGCCTTACCTACGAGCAGTACTTC
NA,NA,TRBJ2-5,TRBV28,CASSFIGGETQYF,TGTGCCAGCAGTTTTATCGGGGGAGAGACCCAGTACTTC
NA,NA,TRBJ1-5,TRBV19,CASTIRGEGNQPQHF,TGTGCCAGTACTATTAGGGGTGAAGGGAATCAGCCCCAGCATTTT
NA,NA,TRBJ1-3,TRBV21-1,CASSRGVGFSGNTIYF,TGTGCCAGCAGCAGGGGGGTAGGATTCTCTGGAAACACCATATATTTT
few,NA,TRBJ2-7,TRBV30,CAWSVLSYEQYF,TGTGCCTGGAGTGTTCTTTCCTACGAGCAGTACTTC
NA,TRBD1,TRBJ1-4,TRBV18,CASSPRLDRGHEKLFF,TGTGCCAGCTCACCCAGACTCGACAGGGGGCATGAAAAACTGTTTTTT
NA,TRBD2,TRBJ2-7,TRBV2,CASSGLAGGSYEQYF,TGTGCCAGCAGCGGACTAGCGGGGGGCTCCTACGAGCAGTACTTC
NA,NA,TRBJ1-4,TRBV5-1,CASSPPRGGDEKLFF,TGCGCCAGCAGCCCCCCGAGAGGGGGGGATGAAAAACTGTTTTTT
few,NA,TRBJ1-1,TRBV27,CASSLLGREAFF,TGTGCCAGCAGTTTATTGGGCAGGGAAGCTTTCTTT
NA,NA,TRBJ2-7,TRBV6-1,CASSEAGRDEQYF,TGTGCCAGCAGTGAAGCGGGCAGGGACGAGCAGTACTTC
NA,TRBD2,TRBJ2-7,TRBV6-5,CASRGSGGSLHEQYF,TGTGCCAGCAGGGGGTCGGGGGGATCCCTCCACGAGCAGTACTTC
NA,NA,TRBJ1-4,TRBV12-3/TRBV12-4,CASKTGLGEKLFF,TGTGCCAGCAAAACAGGGTTAGGAGAAAAACTGTTTTTT
NA,TRBD1,TRBJ1-1,TRBV11-2,CASSSGQGGNTEAFF,TGTGCCAGCAGCTCAGGACAGGGTGGGAACACTGAAGCTTTCTTT
NA,TRBD1,TRBJ2-7,TRBV6-2/TRBV6-3,CASSLDRGHEQYF,TGTGCCAGCAGCCTCGACAGGGGCCACGAGCAGTACTTC
NA,NA,TRBJ2-7,TRBV12-3/TRBV12-4,CASSLRPYEQYF,TGTGCCAGCAGTTTGAGGCCCTACGAGCAGTACTTC
NA,NA,TRBJ2-4,TRBV27,CASSLSQGEVKNIQYF,TGTGCCAGCAGTTTATCGCAGGGTGAAGTAAAAAACATTCAGTACTTC